Below, 2 T cell receptor beta chains from the same sample are listed, as sequenced in a study of T-cell memory formation after mild COVID-19. MiXCR, applied by TCRdb to the 5' RACE reads, yields one record per CDR3 protein. The table shows about 400,000 distinct CDR3 sequences, with 16% occurring only once. The source material was PBMCs or a T cell subset sorted from them (not recorded which). The receptors shown here come from a man aged 18 to 30 who had mild COVID-19 (a few samples of this study predate the infection). Cell type and time point are not known.

This chain links TRBV27 with TRBJ1-2; D perhaps matches TRBD1 (6 bases). The V end was cut by 4 bases, the J end by 3 bases, with 15 bases between. The CDR3 loop spans 15 amino acids. Per germline, CDR1 MNHEY and CDR2 SMNVEV (reference sequence). The CDR3 reads CASSSHRAGYYGYTF. CDR3 nucleotides: TGTGCCAGCAGTTCCCACAGGGCCGGGTACTATGGCTACACCTTC.

The CDR3 coding sequence is TGCAGCGTTGAAGTTCCCTGGACGCCTAATGAAAAACTGTTTTTT. Residues: CSVEVPWTPNEKLFF. The genes are TRBV29-1 and TRBJ1-4, with unresolved D. The CDR3 sequence is 15 residues long. Germline V gives CDR1 SQVTM, CDR2 ANQGSEA. Deletions cut 1 base from V and 3 bases from J, with 12 bases between. The full variable domain, its missing parts supplied by reference TRBV29-1 and TRBJ1-4, is SAVISQKPSRDICQRGTSLTIQCQVDSQVTMMFWYRQQPGQSLTLIATANQGSEATYESGFVIDKFPISRPNLTFSTLTVSNMSPEDSSIYLCSVEVPWTPNEKLFFGSGTQLSVL.